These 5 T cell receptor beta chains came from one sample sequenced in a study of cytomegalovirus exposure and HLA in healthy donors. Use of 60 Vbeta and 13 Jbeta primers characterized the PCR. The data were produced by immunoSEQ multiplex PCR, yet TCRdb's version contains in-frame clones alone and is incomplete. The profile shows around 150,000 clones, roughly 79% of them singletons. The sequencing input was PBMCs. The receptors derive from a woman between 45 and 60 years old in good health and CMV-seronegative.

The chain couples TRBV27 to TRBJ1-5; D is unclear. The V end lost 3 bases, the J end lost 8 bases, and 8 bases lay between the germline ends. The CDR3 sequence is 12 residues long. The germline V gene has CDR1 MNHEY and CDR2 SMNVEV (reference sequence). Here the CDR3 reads CASSFGLEPQHF. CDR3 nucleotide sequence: TGTGCCAGCAGTTTTGGCCTGGAGCCCCAGCATTTT.

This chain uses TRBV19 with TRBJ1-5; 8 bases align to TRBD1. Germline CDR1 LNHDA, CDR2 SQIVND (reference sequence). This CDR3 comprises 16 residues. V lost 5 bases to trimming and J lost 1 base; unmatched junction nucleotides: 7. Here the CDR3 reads CASSPPDRVSNQPQHF. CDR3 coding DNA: TGTGCCAGTAGTCCGCCGGACAGGGTGAGCAATCAGCCCCAGCATTTT.

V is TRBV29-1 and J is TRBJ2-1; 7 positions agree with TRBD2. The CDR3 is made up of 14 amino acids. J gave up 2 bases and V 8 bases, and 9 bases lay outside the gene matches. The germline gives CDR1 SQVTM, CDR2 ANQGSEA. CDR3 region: CSNRRGVTYNEQFF. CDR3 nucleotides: TGCAGCAACCGTCGGGGGGTCACCTACAATGAGCAGTTCTTC.

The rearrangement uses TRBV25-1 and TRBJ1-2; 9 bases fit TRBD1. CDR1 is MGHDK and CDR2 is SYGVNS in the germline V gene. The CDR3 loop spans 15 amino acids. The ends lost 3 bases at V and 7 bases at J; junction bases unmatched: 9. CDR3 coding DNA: TGTGCCAGCAGTGACGGCGGGGACAGGGTTCTTGGCTACACCTTC. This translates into CASSDGGDRVLGYTF.

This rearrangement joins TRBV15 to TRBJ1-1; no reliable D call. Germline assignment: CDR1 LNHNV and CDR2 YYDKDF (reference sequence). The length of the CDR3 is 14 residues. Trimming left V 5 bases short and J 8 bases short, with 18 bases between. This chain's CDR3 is CATSGLTFVSEAFF. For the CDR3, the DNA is TGTGCCACCAGCGGACTAACATTTGTGAGCGAAGCTTTCTTT.